This T cell receptor (beta chain) was profiled in a study of cytomegalovirus exposure and HLA in healthy donors (dated by TCRdb to the late 2010s). The study in broad terms: According to an earlier analysis of several hundred of the donors, roughly 180 million T cells yielded 117 million unique TCR beta sequences and around 280 Gb of sequence data. Among about 400 genotyped donors of the cohort, an average of around 250,000 unique TCR beta nucleotide sequences was sequenced per donor, of which approximately 18% were non-productive. To predict cytomegalovirus infection status, the study brought together high-throughput TCR immunosequencing, statistical association of individual TCRs with disease status, and machine learning. Every discovery cohort repertoire had been produced on one sequencing platform. Alongside the repertoire data, information on donor age, sex, ethnicity and CMV serostatus was compiled. Class I and class II HLA loci were covered by the typing at four-digit resolution. To study patterns of TCR occurrence, a later analysis re-analyzed previously published TCR beta repertoires from under 750 donors and added high-resolution HLA genotyping. The number of donors typed differed by locus, with about 629-640 for A, B, C, DRB1 and DQB1, more than 500 for DQA1, about 610 for DPA1, and 472 for DPB1. Genome-wide SNP genotypes for about 55% of the roughly 670 donors were used in a later genetic analysis, which treated that subset as a discovery cohort. In addition to the first cohort of around 670 subjects, a separate validation cohort of some 120 different subjects was used. Roughly 290 gigabases of sequencing data and about 92 million unique TCR sequences made up an early release that covered over 550 HLA-typed donors. To decide whether each TCR beta V gene segment behaved as functional or pseudogenic, an earlier analysis of fewer than 750 of the donors relied on high-throughput TCR beta sequencing. The study aimed to test whether cataloging public T cell receptors could reveal signatures of past pathogen exposure. In the later analysis, no new phenotypic data were used to find candidate immune exposures; instead, reliance was placed on TCR beta sequences and their occurrence across donors. The T cell repertoires of several hundred subjects were profiled by immunosequencing and related to cytomegalovirus serostatus. Of the roughly 400 genotyped donors, roughly 76% were placed in the genetic ancestry cluster associated with self-reported Caucasian donors. Roughly 5 DR-DQ haplotypes were handled as single units for association and clustering, since linkage in the cohort was strong.

The CDR3 holds 16 amino acids from the cysteine to the phenylalanine. Only the CDR3 region is kept as DNA, spanning 48 bases read in frame from base 1. The V end gives up 2 bases and the J end 1 base, leaving 6 bases in the junction not matched to a gene. The germline V gene (reference sequence) gives CDR1 as SEHNR and CDR2 as FQNEAQ. Broad study findings and their caveats: The study gave a list of over 150 TCR beta chains associated with cytomegalovirus. While some public TCRs were present in many individuals, most TCR sequences turned up only very rarely across donors. Because HLA typing was unavailable for some donors at each locus, only the typed subset was used in association tests. Because counts were too low, roughly 18 rarely observed V segments, including chromosome 9 orphons, were left out of the earlier analysis of 587 of the donors. In an earlier analysis of several hundred of the donors, most TCR beta V segments were observed in productive rearrangements about 87% or about 30% of the time, broadly matching IMGT annotations. Assigning TCR associations to individual alleles was difficult when HLA alleles, especially DR and DQ, strongly co-occurred. Correlated functional status among segregating V segments might reflect linkage disequilibrium, but an unknown experimental factor could not be ruled out. In a later genetic analysis, a missense DCLRE1C variant was associated with V-gene and J-gene trimming of TCR beta chains, and the association was replicated in an independent cohort. A further reported finding was that TCR beta sequences accurately predicted the HLA-A and HLA-B alleles for most subjects in the first cohort. Presence/absence analyses assumed roughly uniform sequencing depth across donors, an assumption that may not hold. In vitro tests confirmed that a few of the cytomegalovirus-associated TCR beta chains recognize cytomegalovirus antigens. The authors suggested that the approach could potentially be generalized to other disease states and immunological phenotypes. A later analysis found that HLA-associated TCR beta chains were more clonally expanded and had lower generation probabilities than equally common non-associated chains. A group of highly shared sequence variants was considered likely to be a technical artifact of the sequencing pipeline. According to a later genetic analysis, donors in an Asian-associated ancestry cluster had fewer N-insertions in productive TCRs than the approximately 710-donor mean. In both the original and validation cohorts, the classifier was reported to diagnose cytomegalovirus status with high specificity and sensitivity. The cohort was sequenced for TCR beta chains only, and without alpha or paired-chain data the features that could be detected were limited. In a later analysis, most CMV-associated TCR beta chains were found to appear HLA-restricted, with HLA associations seemingly driven largely by CMV exposure. Some IMGT-functional V segments, including TRBV6-2 and TRBV6-3, could not be distinguished by the 87-base-pair reads and were therefore excluded. Specific HLA alleles were associated with 15,000 to 20,000 TCR beta sequences at a false discovery rate of 0.05 in a later analysis. The only immune exposure information available for the cohort was CMV serostatus. A later analysis reported that several top co-occurrence clusters appeared linked to parvovirus B19, influenza, CMV and Epstein-Barr virus. A later analysis found that TCR association rates varied across HLA loci, with DRB1 alleles showing the most associated TCRs and HLA-C alleles the fewest.

Library preparation used the immunoSEQ multiplex PCR assay. For the multiplex PCR, a mixture combining 60 forward primers for TCR Vbeta segments and 13 reverse primers for TCR Jbeta segments was used. A multiplex PCR assay on genomic DNA amplified the CDR3 region of rearranged TCR beta genes. Amplified TCR beta libraries were sequenced as 87-base-pair reads on the Illumina HiSeq System. Per the authors' processing: Across the 500 to 850 repertoires, a later analysis counted 80 million or so unique TCR beta chains, around 11 million of which were shared by at least two donors. Raw reads were error-corrected and collapsed into unique sequences with a nearest-neighbor algorithm that merged closely related sequences to remove PCR and sequencing errors. Alignment of CDR3 sequences to IMGT reference sequences was used to assign V, D and J gene segments. Each retained sequence needed at least a six-nucleotide match to both a V gene segment and a J gene segment. Rearrangements were classified as productive when the CDR3 lacked stop codons and remained in frame with V and J, and all other rearrangements were classified as non-productive. CDR3 was defined according to IMGT convention as the region running from the second conserved V-encoded cysteine to the conserved J-encoded phenylalanine. The earlier analysis of a few hundred of the donors excluded any sequence lacking an unambiguous match to a single V gene segment. An earlier analysis of several hundred of the donors called V segments functional above 56.7% productive rearrangements and segregating when the between-donor standard deviation exceeded 5%. To diagnose cytomegalovirus status from the catalog of TCR beta chain sequences, a statistical classification framework was built. In a later analysis, TCR nucleotide sequences were compared against IMGT/GENE-DB human TR gene sequences so that V and J genes could be assigned. In a later analysis, CDR3 sequences and most-parsimonious VDJ recombination scenarios were assigned using the TCRdist pipeline. A later analysis defined each TCR beta chain by its CDR3 amino acid sequence plus V-gene family, and excluded reads lacking a unique V-gene family. To address suspected cross-contamination and a sequencing artifact, a later analysis removed approximately 590 highly shared, low-generation-probability nucleotide sequences. In a later analysis, a clonal expansion index was calculated for each public chain from normalized within-repertoire ranks of inferred template counts. In a later analysis, generation probabilities were computed using a VDJ recombination model fitted to out-of-frame rearrangements, and the results were checked against IGoR. Hypergeometric tests were used in a later analysis to score TCR-TCR, TCR-HLA and TCR-CMV co-occurrence, with a repertoire-size bias correction applied to the TCR pairs. A later analysis estimated false discovery rates by permuting HLA or CMV assignments 20 times. In a later analysis, co-occurring TCRs were grouped using DBSCAN, with TCRdist sequence similarity added in when clustering inside HLA-allele-positive subsets. Repertoires with fewer than 30,000 or more than 120,000 public chains were left out of co-occurrence clustering, as were about 5 repertoires with anomalous nucleotide sharing. Entries here come from immuneACCESS through TCRdb and include only in-frame sequences with V and J called. Some clones fail to appear in such tables; in the studies checked, an unresolved V gene covers under half of the shortfall, and the cause of the remainder is unknown. That table is the source of V, J and clone size, and D and trimming were worked out from the DNA. Here the sample has approximately 140,000 clones; about 80% occur a single time. The top ten constitute 4.5% to 6.5% of the sample.

Regarding this clone: Its antigen is still unknown. The sample holds no much larger clone one base away, and base qualities are not on file.

The cohort was made up of approximately 670 healthy bone marrow donors. All cohort members were sampled while nominally healthy, although unrecorded immune exposures were likely present. The donor was CMV seronegative and was included in the group of a few hundred seronegative cohort members. Each donor provided a peripheral blood sample, and peripheral blood mononuclear cells were used for TCR beta sequencing. The Qiagen DNeasy Blood Extraction Kit was used to extract genomic DNA from the blood cell samples. The V and J segments used are TRBV7-9 and TRBJ2-5; TRBD1 fits 8 bases in the junction. Specimen: PBMCs. The source of this sequence is a male donor in good health and CMV-seronegative. Here the CDR3 is given as CASSLITGQGQETQYF. The bases read TGTGCCAGCAGCTTAATAACAGGACAGGGCCAAGAGACCCAGTACTTC.